The entry that follows covers one T cell receptor beta chain sequence. This clonotype has at least ten counts. This receptor's antigen is unknown. No much larger clone exists at a distance of one base, and base qualities are not known. Separate amplification of TCR alpha and beta chain libraries was performed from the second PCR step onward. The CMV status of each donor was determined by measuring IFNgamma production from CD4+ T cells after fresh PBMCs had been stimulated overnight with CMV viral lysate. CD4 T cells were positively selected using Miltenyi beads, after which CD8 T cells were positively selected from the CD4-negative fraction. After staining for CD3, CD4, CD8, CD45RA, CD27 and a live/dead dye, cells were sorted on a BD Aria II into four subsets based on CD45RA and CD27. Three healthy volunteers provided blood, and the blood of each volunteer was split into CD4 and CD8 T cells and then into four differentiation subsets. Roughly 120 ml of peripheral blood was collected from each donor, and PBMC were isolated from the blood using Ficoll-Paque PLUS density-gradient centrifugation. The sorted cells were lysed in RLT buffer, after which RNA was extracted using a Qiagen RNeasy kit and kept at -80 degrees C.

The sample comes from a study of naive and memory T cell subsets (dated by TCRdb to about 2017). In terms of the full investigation: Sorted naive and memory T cell subsets from peripheral blood were analyzed in the study using a UMI-based, open-source pipeline for TCR alpha and beta sequencing. RNA was DNase-treated and reverse transcribed with TCR constant-region primers, mostly using SuperScript III. IgG serology results and the functional CMV T cell responses were in complete agreement. The research as a whole found: In both CD4 and CD8 cells, a rise in Gini index and a fall in Shannon and inverse Simpson diversity were observed from naive through CM, EM and EMRA. TCR abundance followed a power law with an exponent that was different for naive and memory subsets but consistent across the three individuals. RNA-based TCR counts may be affected by expression changes linked to T cell activation and differentiation. The repertoire findings for the naive and memory subsets could not be validated, as no ground truth was available. A clonotype was defined as a single alpha or beta chain sequence rather than as a paired alpha/beta receptor. Once error correction was done, more than 95% of naive TCR sequences showed up just once, which made the naive abundance distributions much steeper than those of the memory subsets.

CDR1 and CDR2 were assigned from the germline V gene as MDHEN and SYDVKM. The CDR3 starts with the cysteine, ends with the phenylalanine, and has 17 residues. CDR3 DNA is the only sequence kept; it has 51 bases, read in frame from the first base. V sheds 4 bases and J sheds 2 bases, leaving 19 bases between their ends. Libraries were made using UMI-ligation and nested PCR. The beta constant-region primer was an equimolar mix of two oligonucleotides covering both TRBC1 and TRBC2. T4 RNA ligase 1 ligated a single-stranded oligonucleotide carrying the SP2 primer and a 12-nucleotide UMI to the cDNA 3' end. Four rounds of PCR were used to amplify ligated cDNA, with nested alpha and beta constant-region primers being used together with the SP2 primer. The ligation reaction was kept at 16 degrees C for 20-24 hours. PCR2 was usually performed as a SYBR Green qPCR and halted at a preset threshold so that over-amplification would not occur. Every purification after the first one was done using Agencourt AMPure XP magnetic beads. Libraries were quantified by Qubit and checked on a TapeStation, where a main peak was expected near 650 bp. Pooled libraries were sequenced on an Illumina MiSeq using v2 2x251 paired-end kits, and typically about 0.95-2.3 million reads were obtained per sample. Each sample library was pooled at roughly 4.4 nM, and about 4.5-7.5% PhiX was included to improve cluster recognition. Per the original workflow: V and J genes were assigned to Demultiplexor-processed FASTQ reads by Decombinator through tag matching, with a single base-pair mismatch being allowed. Collapsinator relied on UMIs to fix sequencing errors as well as frequency errors caused by PCR heterogeneity. TCRs were translated and CDR3s were extracted from the conserved cysteine to the FGXG phenylalanine by CDR3Translator, with non-productive sequences being flagged. Repertoires were subsampled to equal numbers of UMI-defined TCRs before Gini, Shannon entropy and inverse Simpson indices were calculated. Within the linear range, a power law was fitted to clonotype abundance distributions using maximum likelihood. Similar UMI counts, unique TCR numbers and clonal distributions were obtained with the pipeline and with MIGEC on one naive CD8 sample. A set of several thousand CMV-associated CDR3 sequences, compiled from VDJdb and a published dataset, was used to search the repertoires. TCRdb reran the public reads through fastp at Q25 and MiXCR, keeping productive beta chains. A single entry per CDR3 protein holds the most common genes and DNA from its merged rows. Here the V and J calls rest on TCRdb's processing, not on the authors' analysis. The table for this sample lists roughly 91,000 distinct CDR3 sequences; around 13% of them were counted only once. The ten biggest clones cover 0.9% to 1% of the sample.

Recombination connected TRBV28 to TRBJ2-3; TRBD2 is possibly the D segment (6 matching bases). Sequences were obtained from central memory CD4+ T cells from blood. The cell subset or site label of this sample denotes: central memory, CD45RA- CD27+. This clonotype was sampled from a human donor in good health. The CDR3 here reads CASSSPGRPFPTDTQYF. The sequence in DNA is TGTGCCAGCAGTTCCCCGGGGAGGCCCTTTCCCACAGATACGCAGTATTTT. Where the CDR3 stops, the reference TRBV28 and TRBJ2-3 genes take over; the full variable domain is DVKVTQSSRYLVKRTGEKVFLECVQDMDHENMFWYRQDPGLGLRLIYFSYDVKMKEKGDIPEGYSVSREKKERFSLILESASTNQTSMYLCASSSPGRPFPTDTQYFGPGTRLTVL.